These 17 T cell receptor beta chains originate from one sample sequenced in a study of T cell responses to AZD1222 COVID-19 vaccine. Profiled with immunoSEQ multiplex PCR; TCRdb holds only in-frame clones, not every one. The sample yields under 150,000 clones, about 90% seen once. The starting material was peripheral blood, obtained on day 0 of AZD1222 vaccination. The receptors here all came from an adult in good health.

The V gene is TRBV5-1, the J gene TRBJ2-7, with D perhaps matching TRBD1 (7 bases). The CDR3 consists of 15 residues. Germline values: CDR1 SGHRS, CDR2 YFSETQ. V gave up 6 bases and J gave up 5 bases, with 21 bases separating them. The CDR3 region is CASTPLEGALNEQYF. In DNA form, the CDR3 reads TGCGCCAGCACACCCTTGGAGGGGGCGCTTAACGAGCAGTACTTC.

This chain links TRBV19 with TRBJ2-7; D is tentatively TRBD1 or TRBD2 (5 bases each). This CDR3 comprises 13 residues. V was cut by 4 bases and J by 3 bases, with 10 bases left in between. Per the germline V gene, CDR1 is LNHDA and CDR2 is SQIVND (reference sequence). CDR3 amino acids: CASSTGRIYEQYF. The CDR3 DNA sequence: TGTGCCAGTAGTACGGGGCGCATCTACGAGCAGTACTTC.

This chain uses TRBV24-1 with TRBJ1-5, with a tentative D call TRBD1 (5 bases). Trimming removed 6 bases at V and 5 bases at J, with 13 bases between. Germline V gene sequence: CDR1 KGHDR, CDR2 SFDVKD. The CDR3 sequence is 14 residues long. CDR3 region: CATSSGRAYQPQHF. DNA of the CDR3: TGTGCCACCAGTTCGGGCAGGGCCTATCAGCCCCAGCATTTT.

The chain uses TRBV28 and TRBJ1-5, with D maybe TRBD1 (5 bases). The V gene lost 5 bases and the J gene lost 1 base, with 12 bases spanning the gap. From germline, CDR1 is MDHEN and CDR2 SYDVKM. The CDR3 sequence is 15 residues long. The CDR3 DNA sequence: TGTGCCAGCAGTCTCATGGGGGTAAGCAATCAGCCCCAGCATTTT. It translates to CASSLMGVSNQPQHF.

The chain couples TRBV27 to TRBJ1-2, with TRBD1 matching 7 bases. The germline V gene encodes CDR1 MNHEY and CDR2 SMNVEV (reference sequence). This CDR3 comprises 15 residues. Losses at the gene ends were 4 bases for V and 4 bases for J; bases not matched to a gene: 9. The CDR3 bases are TGTGCCAGCAGTTCTCTAGGGGGCGCGGGCTATGGCTACACCTTC. Its translation is CASSSLGGAGYGYTF.

This chain links TRBV5-6 with TRBJ1-2; a possible D gene is TRBD1 (6 bases). Germline assignment: CDR1 SGHDT and CDR2 YYEEEE. There are 16 residues in the CDR3. The V gene lost 6 bases and the J gene lost 2 bases, with 20 bases spanning the gap. DNA for the CDR3: TGTGCCAGCATGGGGGTACGGGACACTAGCAACTATGGCTACACCTTC. This codes for CASMGVRDTSNYGYTF.

V usage is TRBV5-5 and J usage is TRBJ1-3, with D uncertain. The CDR3 is made up of 14 amino acids. Trimming removed 4 bases at V and 7 bases at J, with 15 bases between. Germline V gene data show CDR1 as SGHKS and CDR2 as YYEKEE (reference sequence). The CDR3 DNA reads TGTGCCAGCAGCCTCGTTCCGGTTCGGAACACCATATATTTT. This encodes CASSLVPVRNTIYF.

The rearrangement links TRBV5-1 to TRBJ2-1; D is perhaps TRBD1 (6 bases). Deletions cut 5 bases from V and 3 bases from J, with 15 bases between. The germline V gene encodes CDR1 SGHRS and CDR2 YFSETQ. CDR3 size: 15 residues. The CDR3 bases are TGCGCCAGCAGTCCCGGGGACACAGTCTACAATGAGCAGTTCTTC. This translates into CASSPGDTVYNEQFF.

The chain is built from TRBV6-6 and TRBJ1-5; D not certain. Germline V gene data show CDR1 as MNHNY and CDR2 as SVGAGI (reference sequence). CDR3 length equals 15 residues. Trimming took off 7 bases at V and 4 bases at J, with 17 bases between the two ends. The CDR3 here is CASTPREVGNQPQHF. CDR3 coding DNA: TGTGCCAGCACTCCTAGGGAGGTCGGGAATCAGCCCCAGCATTTT.

The gene calls are TRBV30 and TRBJ1-2; D uncertain. V was cut by 8 bases and J by 4 bases, with 17 bases left in between. CDR3 length: 13 residues. From germline, CDR1 is GTSNPN and CDR2 SVGIG (reference sequence). CDR3 region: CAVSAPYPYGYTF. The CDR3 DNA sequence: TGTGCCGTCAGTGCTCCGTATCCCTATGGCTACACCTTC.

The V and J genes are TRBV19 and TRBJ1-1, with D tentatively TRBD1 (5 bases). V lost 5 bases and J 11 bases, leaving 24 bases between the germline ends. Germline V gene data show CDR1 as LNHDA and CDR2 as SQIVND (reference sequence). The CDR3 has 15 amino acids. CDR3 sequence: CASSFDSMPRPNAFF. The CDR3 nucleotides are TGTGCCAGTAGTTTCGACAGCATGCCTCGACCGAACGCTTTCTTT.

The gene calls are TRBV6-5 and TRBJ1-1, with 9 bases fitting TRBD1. Per the germline V gene, CDR1 is MNHEY and CDR2 is SVGAGI. The trim removed 2 bases at V and 3 bases at J, leaving 1 base unmatched. This CDR3 has 14 amino acids. In DNA, the CDR3 is TGTGCCAGCAGTTACGGGGACAGGGACACTGAAGCTTTCTTT. It is translated as CASSYGDRDTEAFF.

The chain has TRBV27 and TRBJ1-5; the match to TRBD1 covers 9 bases. This CDR3 is 14 amino acids long. The germline V gene encodes CDR1 MNHEY and CDR2 SMNVEV (reference sequence). V gave up 5 bases and J gave up 7 bases; unmatched junction bases: 6. Here the CDR3 reads CASSKDRGGQPQHF. The CDR3 DNA is TGTGCCAGCAGTAAGGACAGGGGAGGACAGCCCCAGCATTTT.

The gene calls are TRBV7-2 and TRBJ1-1; D is uncertain. The CDR3 has 15 residues. V shed 5 bases and J shed 10 bases, with 23 bases lying between them. Germline-derived CDR1 and CDR2 are SGHTA and FQGNSA. Here the CDR3 reads CASSIMTWSVGAAFF. In DNA form, the CDR3 reads TGTGCCAGCAGCATCATGACCTGGTCCGTGGGCGCAGCTTTCTTT.

This clone appeared a single time. J is TRBJ1-5 and V is TRBV6-5, with a weak D call TRBD1 (6 bases). V lost 5 bases, J lost 4 bases, and 15 bases lay in between. Germline CDR1 and CDR2: MNHEY and SVGAGI. The CDR3 is 15 residues long. The CDR3 is CASSPQRGGNQPQHF. The CDR3 region has the DNA TGTGCCAGCAGTCCCCAAAGGGGGGGGAATCAGCCCCAGCATTTT.

The CDR3: CASSTSTGVGNTIYF. The DNA of the CDR3 is TGTGCCAGCAGTACATCGACAGGGGTTGGAAACACCATATATTTT. This chain uses TRBV7-8 with TRBJ1-3; 8 bases align to TRBD1. Germline trimming cut 6 bases from V and 3 bases from J; bases unmatched to any gene: 7. The germline gives CDR1 SGHVS, CDR2 FQNEAQ. The CDR3 is 15 residues long.

The chain links TRBV10-3 to TRBJ1-2; no definite D call. The V and J ends lost 5 bases and 0 bases respectively, with 7 bases between them. This CDR3 contains 13 residues. Germline V gene lookup returns CDR1 ENHRY and CDR2 SYGVKD. The CDR3 spells CAISTAANYGYTF. The CDR3 nucleotides are TGTGCCATCAGTACAGCCGCTAACTATGGCTACACCTTC.